These 10 T cell receptor beta chains were sequenced from one sample in a study of vaccination effects on CD4 cells after COVID-19. Cells that had been cultured for about 10 days were the source of isolated CD4+ T cells. Convalescent patients had PCR-confirmed SARS-CoV-2 infection between March and December 2020. Each participant received a vaccine that was either BNT162b2 or mRNA-1273, given as two doses. No antigen has been identified for these receptors. Here immunoSEQ multiplex PCR was the method, and the copy in TCRdb shows in-frame clones only, minus some. The sample has roughly 35,000 clones, around 74% seen once. The specimen was CD4+ T cells from PBMCs cultured without peptide, collected after COVID-19 vaccination. The receptors originated from a human donor who had a prior SARS-CoV-2 infection.

The J gene is TRBJ2-1, the V gene TRBV5-5, with a possible D match to TRBD2 (5 bases). Germline CDR1 reads SGHKS; CDR2 reads YYEKEE (reference sequence). Trimming took off 3 bases at V and 13 bases at J, with 20 bases between the two ends. The CDR3 covers 14 residues. CDR3 in DNA: TGTGCCAGCAGCTGGAGGACCGTGGGGTTGATACAGTTCTTC. As protein: CASSWRTVGLIQFF.

The chain has TRBV15 and TRBJ2-3, with D perhaps TRBD2 (6 bases). Germline V gives CDR1 LNHNV, CDR2 YYDKDF (reference sequence). Trimming took off 5 bases at V and 0 bases at J, with 15 bases between the two ends. This CDR3 has 16 amino acids. CDR3 bases: TGTGCCACCAGCGATGGGCTAGCGAGGAGCACAGATACGCAGTATTTT. Its translation: CATSDGLARSTDTQYF.

The chain couples TRBV7-8 to TRBJ2-1; D may correspond to TRBD1 or TRBD2 (5 bases each). The germline V gene encodes CDR1 SGHVS and CDR2 FQNEAQ. CDR3 length: 15 residues. V dropped 4 bases and J dropped 5 bases, with 15 bases sitting between them. CDR3 protein: CASSSFGTGNNEQFF. The CDR3 DNA reads TGTGCCAGCAGCTCCTTCGGGACGGGGAACAATGAGCAGTTCTTC.

The V call is TRBV6-2 or TRBV6-3, the J call TRBJ2-7, with 7 bases identical to TRBD2. The CDR3 loop spans 15 amino acids. Germline values: CDR1 MNHEY, CDR2 SVGEGT. The ends lost 1 base at V and 3 bases at J; junction bases unmatched: 6. The DNA for the CDR3 is TGTGCCAGCAGTTACTTAGGTCTAGCGGACTACGAGCAGTACTTC. Translation gives CASSYLGLADYEQYF.

The chain carries TRBV5-4 and TRBJ2-1; D not resolved. Per the germline V gene, CDR1 is SGHNT and CDR2 is YYREEE (reference sequence). V shed 4 bases and J shed 8 bases, with 16 bases lying between them. The CDR3 sequence is 14 residues long. Here the CDR3 DNA reads TGTGCCAGCAGCCCCACCTTGAGTGGCGATGAGCAGTTCTTC. This gives the protein CASSPTLSGDEQFF.

The chain employs TRBV2 and TRBJ1-2, with TRBD1 matching 8 bases. Germline V gene lookup returns CDR1 SNHLY and CDR2 FYNNEI. Unmatched junction bases numbered 8, after V lost 6 bases and J lost 5 bases. This CDR3 has 14 amino acids. CDR3 sequence (DNA): TGTGCCAGCAGCGAACGTACAGGGGGTTATGGCTACACCTTC. Protein product: CASSERTGGYGYTF.

The rearrangement uses TRBV6-2 or TRBV6-3 and TRBJ2-5; TRBD2 is a possible D gene (7 bases). Germline V gives CDR1 MNHEY, CDR2 SVGEGT. There are 17 residues in the CDR3. The germline V and J ends were trimmed by 2 bases and 2 bases, with 18 bases remaining between them. CDR3 sequence (DNA): TGTGCCAGCAGTTACCCTGACGGGGCGGGGGCTCAAGAGACCCAGTACTTC. Its protein is CASSYPDGAGAQETQYF.

The chain couples TRBV5-1 to TRBJ2-3, with 7 bases identical to TRBD1. V lost 1 base, J lost 1 base, and 6 bases stayed unmatched. Germline lookup yields CDR1 SGHRS and CDR2 YFSETQ. The CDR3 loop spans 16 amino acids. For the CDR3, the DNA is TGCGCCAGCAGCTTGAAGCAGGGGACAGGCACAGATACGCAGTATTTT. Encoded protein: CASSLKQGTGTDTQYF.

The V call is TRBV24-1, the J call TRBJ2-3; possibly TRBD2 for D (6 bases). Germline CDR1 KGHDR, CDR2 SFDVKD. The CDR3 has 16 residues. The ends were cut back, 2 bases at V and 2 bases at J, with 13 bases in the middle. CDR3 amino acids: CATSDSAGGDTDTQYF. The CDR3 nucleotides read TGTGCCACCAGTGATTCGGCCGGAGGGGACACAGATACGCAGTATTTT.

V gene TRBV18 combines with J gene TRBJ1-1; TRBD1 matches at 7 bases. The junction had 10 bases not matched to a gene; V was cut back by 1 base and J by 5 bases. Germline V gives CDR1 KGHSH, CDR2 LQKENI. This CDR3 is 16 amino acids long. The CDR3 is CASSPRAGGVGTEAFF. CDR3 sequence (DNA): TGTGCCAGCTCACCACGGGCAGGGGGTGTCGGAACTGAAGCTTTCTTT.